This T cell receptor beta chain appears in the sequencing data of a study of CD8 T cells in Susac syndrome. The multiple sclerosis controls were treatment-naive patients, and their relapsing-remitting disease was stable or active. CDR3 length equals 13 residues. CDR1 and CDR2 (germline): MNHEY, SMNVEV (reference sequence). The germline V and J ends were trimmed by 3 bases and 3 bases, with 7 bases remaining between them. RNA amounts of roughly 0.45 to 1 ug underwent reverse transcription with random hexamers. The TCR beta CDR3 was amplified by immunoSEQ multiplex PCR across 54 Vbeta, 13 Jbeta. TCRdb ran MiXCR on the immunoSEQ multiplex PCR reads and lists one entry per CDR3 protein. Among 150,000 to 160,000 distinct CDR3 sequences listed, over 85% were seen once.

The TCR originated in a human donor with multiple sclerosis. The source material was CD8+ T cells from PBMCs. The chain uses TRBV27 and TRBJ2-3; no firm D call. The CDR3: CASSFSPTDTQYF. CDR3 coding DNA: TGTGCCAGCAGTTTTTCCCCGACAGATACGCAGTATTTT.